This passage covers 27 T cell receptor beta chains from one sample sequenced in a study of blood T cell repertoires in COVID-19. The assay was immunoSEQ multiplex PCR, and TCRdb's table has in-frame clones only and misses some. The data show 100,000 to 150,000 clones, roughly four fifths seen once. Specimen: peripheral blood. The source of these receptors is a man in his fifties or sixties with acute or convalescent COVID-19.

The chain employs TRBV30 and TRBJ2-3; 12 bases are shared with TRBD2. CDR3 length equals 18 residues. CDR1 is GTSNPN, CDR2 SVGIG, per germline (reference sequence). V lost 1 base and J lost 4; bases outside the gene matches: 12. The CDR3 reads CAWSALAGGLGLPDTQYF. For the CDR3, the DNA is TGTGCCTGGAGTGCCCTAGCGGGGGGGCTTGGTCTACCAGATACGCAGTATTTT. Based on the CDR3 plus reference TRBV30 and TRBJ2-3, the full variable domain is SQTIHQWPATLVQPVGSPLSLECTVEGTSNPNLYWYRQAAGRGLQLLFYSVGIGQISSEVPQNLSASRPQDRQFILSSKKLLLSDSGFYLCAWSALAGGLGLPDTQYFGPGTRLTVL.

The chain couples TRBV19 to TRBJ2-6, with TRBD1 matching over 8 bases. Losses at the gene ends were 3 bases for V and 0 bases for J; bases not matched to a gene: 13. Germline V gene data show CDR1 as LNHDA and CDR2 as SQIVND (reference sequence). The CDR3 is 20 residues long. CDR3 loop: CASSMGLVRTGFSGANVLTF. The CDR3 coding sequence is TGTGCCAGTAGTATGGGCTTGGTGAGGACAGGGTTCTCTGGGGCCAACGTCCTGACTTTC.

The rearrangement joins TRBV15 to TRBJ2-1, with D unresolved. Germline CDR1 and CDR2: LNHNV and YYDKDF (reference sequence). The CDR3 covers 12 residues. Trimming left V 3 bases short and J 9 bases short, with 9 bases between. The chain's CDR3 is CATSSGVSEQFF. The CDR3 DNA follows: TGTGCCACCAGCAGTGGAGTAAGTGAGCAGTTCTTC.

The chain employs TRBV11-2 and TRBJ1-1; no clear D. Trimming took 0 bases from V and 1 from J, leaving 6 bases between them. The CDR3 length is 14 residues. The germline V gene has CDR1 SGHAT and CDR2 FQNNGV. The CDR3 nucleotides are TGTGCCAGCAGCTTAGAAATCAGGAACACTGAAGCTTTCTTT. Translation: CASSLEIRNTEAFF.

In this sample, this clone turned up a few times. The chain carries TRBV5-1 and TRBJ2-7; 8 bases are a match to TRBD2. The junction had 4 bases not matched to a gene; V was cut back by 0 bases and J by 2 bases. CDR1 and CDR2 (germline): SGHRS, YFSETQ. The CDR3 has 15 amino acids. In DNA, the CDR3 is TGCGCCAGCAGCTTGGAAGCGGGGGCCGCCTACGAGCAGTACTTC. Translated: CASSLEAGAAYEQYF. The full variable domain, in which reference TRBV5-1 and TRBJ2-7 provide the parts outside the CDR3, is KAGVTQTPRYLIKTRGQQVTLSCSPISGHRSVSWYQQTPGQGLQFLFEYFSETQRNKGNFPGRFSGRQFSNSRSEMNVSTLELGDSALYLCASSLEAGAAYEQYFGPGTRLTVT.

The count of this clone is one. V is TRBV11-2 and J is TRBJ2-7; D is perhaps TRBD2 (7 bases). The germline V and J ends were trimmed by 4 bases and 6 bases, with 19 bases remaining between them. CDR3 size: 15 residues. The germline V gene encodes CDR1 SGHAT and CDR2 FQNNGV. The CDR3 loop reads CASSSGGGSQREQYF. The CDR3, as DNA: TGTGCCAGCAGCTCGGGGGGCGGGAGCCAACGCGAGCAGTACTTC. Complete variable domain (other parts from reference TRBV11-2 and TRBJ2-7): EAGVAQSPRYKIIEKRQSVAFWCNPISGHATLYWYQQILGQGPKLLIQFQNNGVVDDSQLPKDRFSAERLKGVDSTLKIQPAKLEDSAVYLCASSSGGGSQREQYFGPGTRLTVT.

The chain has TRBV7-3 and TRBJ2-3; TRBD2 matches 8 bases. The V gene's germline CDR1 is SGHTA and CDR2 FQGTGA. V trimming: 6 bases; J trimming: 1 base; junction bases outside the gene matches: 12. The CDR3 contains 17 residues. CDR3 region: CASRQGGGRGGTDTQYF. CDR3 nucleotide sequence: TGTGCCAGCAGACAGGGAGGGGGGCGGGGGGGCACAGATACGCAGTATTTT.

This clone has a single count. The V and J genes are TRBV5-1 and TRBJ2-6; D ambiguous. The CDR3 is 16 residues long. V was cut by 2 bases and J by 0 bases, with 9 bases left in between. Germline CDR1 reads SGHRS; CDR2 reads YFSETQ. The CDR3 nucleotides are TGCGCCAGCAGCTTCCGACAAAGCTCTGGGGCCAACGTCCTGACTTTC. Translated: CASSFRQSSGANVLTF.

This clone was detected only once. The chain couples TRBV7-2 to TRBJ2-7, with TRBD2 matching 10 bases. The CDR3 totals 15 residues. V dropped 7 bases and J dropped 6; count of bases not matched to a gene: 12. Germline CDR1 reads SGHTA; CDR2 reads FQGNSA. In DNA, the CDR3 is TGTGCCAGCAATCTTGGGGCTAGCGGGGGAGCCGAGCAGTACTTC. Its protein is CASNLGASGGAEQYF.

The J gene is TRBJ1-5, the V gene TRBV30; TRBD1 matches at 7 bases. Unmatched junction bases numbered 6, after V lost 1 base and J lost 9 bases. The CDR3 extends over 13 amino acids. Germline V lookup: CDR1 GTSNPN, CDR2 SVGIG (reference sequence). CDR3 protein: CAWSEQGISPQHF. The DNA of the CDR3 is TGTGCCTGGAGTGAACAGGGGATATCGCCCCAGCATTTT.

V gene TRBV3-1 (or the pseudogene TRBV3-2) combines with J gene TRBJ2-1; 7 nucleotides align to TRBD2. The junction had 13 bases not matched to a gene; V was cut back by 4 bases and J by 10 bases. The length of the CDR3 is 15 residues. Germline CDR1 LGHDT, CDR2 YNNKEL (reference sequence). CDR3 residues: CASSPGLVSTGEQFF. The CDR3, as DNA: TGTGCCAGCAGCCCCGGACTAGTTTCCACGGGCGAGCAGTTCTTC.

The chain links TRBV5-8 to TRBJ2-1, with TRBD2 matching over 10 bases. Trimming cost V 6 bases and J 6 bases; bases outside gene matches: 9. The length of the CDR3 is 15 residues. CDR1 and CDR2 (germline): SGHTS, YDEGEE. CDR3 sequence: CASIRGTSASNEQFF. In DNA, the CDR3 is TGTGCCAGCATCCGCGGGACTAGCGCTTCCAATGAGCAGTTCTTC.

The V and J genes are TRBV23-1 and TRBJ2-2, with TRBD1 matching over 8 bases. TRBV23-1 counts as an open reading frame of uncertain function. The CDR3 length is 17 residues. V shed 4 bases, J shed 6 bases, and the junction held 13 bases outside the gene matches. The CDR3 sequence is CASSPIPRGQGPGELFF. The CDR3 DNA reads as TGCGCCAGCAGTCCCATCCCCAGGGGGCAGGGGCCCGGGGAGCTGTTTTTT.

There are a few counts of this clone. V usage is TRBV7-6 and J usage is TRBJ2-1; TRBD1 agrees at 8 bases. Unmatched junction bases numbered 5, after V lost 3 bases and J lost 4 bases. The germline gives CDR1 SGHVS, CDR2 FNYEAQ. CDR3 length: 15 amino acids. The CDR3 is CASSLGQAGYNEQFF. Here the CDR3 DNA reads TGTGCCAGCAGCTTGGGACAGGCCGGGTACAATGAGCAGTTCTTC. Drawing the rest from reference TRBV7-6 and TRBJ2-1, the complete variable domain is GAGVSQSPRYKVTKRGQDVALRCDPISGHVSLYWYRQALGQGPEFLTYFNYEAQQDKSGLPNDRFSAERPEGSISTLTIQRTEQRDSAMYRCASSLGQAGYNEQFFGPGTRLTVL.

This clone was recorded only once. This chain connects TRBV14 to TRBJ2-1; 8 bases fit TRBD2. Trimming removed 1 base from V and 8 bases from J; junction bases left unmatched: 10. Germline-derived CDR1 and CDR2 are SGHDN and FVKESK. The CDR3 runs to 16 residues. CDR3 in amino acids: CASSQVQGLAWDEQFF. DNA of the CDR3: TGTGCCAGCAGCCAAGTCCAAGGACTAGCATGGGATGAGCAGTTCTTC.

The chain combines TRBV15 with TRBJ2-3; 12 bases agree with TRBD2. There are 16 residues in the CDR3. Trimming at V came to 4 bases and at J to 2 bases, leaving 4 bases not matched to a gene. Germline values: CDR1 LNHNV, CDR2 YYDKDF (reference sequence). The CDR3 region is CATSIGLAGPTDTQYF. CDR3 in DNA: TGTGCCACCAGCATCGGACTAGCGGGACCCACAGATACGCAGTATTTT.

The chain carries TRBV7-9 and TRBJ1-1; possible D gene TRBD1, 5 bases. Per the germline V gene, CDR1 is SEHNR and CDR2 is FQNEAQ (reference sequence). The CDR3 has 13 residues. Between the trimmed V and J ends, which lost 3 bases and 1 base, there was a span of 6 bases. The DNA of the CDR3 is TGTGCCAGCAGCTTCACAGGGAACACTGAAGCTTTCTTT. Its protein product is CASSFTGNTEAFF.

V and J are TRBV10-3 and TRBJ2-6, with D tentatively TRBD2 (6 bases). Trimming pared 4 bases from V and 1 base from J, leaving 17 bases between. The CDR3 sequence is 18 residues long. Germline assignment: CDR1 ENHRY and CDR2 SYGVKD. The CDR3 region has the DNA TGTGCCATCAGTGCCCTACCGGGAGTATTATCTGGGGCCAACGTCCTGACTTTC. As protein: CAISALPGVLSGANVLTF.

V is TRBV24-1 and J is TRBJ1-2; TRBD1 agrees at 7 bases. The V segment lost 0 bases and the J segment 4 bases; nucleotides outside the gene matches: 7. The germline V gene encodes CDR1 KGHDR and CDR2 SFDVKD. This CDR3 is 16 amino acids long. The CDR3 reads CATSDLGRGTLYGYTF. CDR3 nucleotides: TGTGCCACCAGTGATTTGGGCAGGGGGACTCTCTATGGCTACACCTTC.

The rearrangement joins TRBV12-5 to TRBJ1-1; 8 bases map to TRBD1. J was trimmed by 8 bases and V by 6 bases; bases with no gene match: 2. Germline CDR1 reads LGHNT; CDR2 reads FRNRAP. The CDR3 runs 11 residues. As DNA, the CDR3 is TGTGCTAGTGGCTGGGACAGGGAAGCTTTCTTT. This codes for CASGWDREAFF.

This sequence joins TRBV10-3 and TRBJ2-1; TRBD2 matches at 15 bases. The CDR3 is 16 amino acids. Per germline, CDR1 ENHRY and CDR2 SYGVKD. Trimming took 10 bases from V and 4 from J; bases not matched to a gene: 8. The DNA for the CDR3 is TGTGCCACCCGCCCGGGACTAGCGGGGGGATACAATGAGCAGTTCTTC. Protein sequence: CATRPGLAGGYNEQFF.

The chain joins TRBV7-2 to TRBJ2-5, with TRBD2 identical over 7 bases. Germline CDR1 SGHTA, CDR2 FQGNSA. Trimming took 4 bases from V and 5 from J; bases not matched to a gene: 7. There are 14 residues in the CDR3. The chain's CDR3 is CASSWGLPPETQYF. Here the CDR3 DNA reads TGTGCCAGCAGCTGGGGACTACCACCTGAGACCCAGTACTTC.

This clone was observed once. The V and J genes are TRBV27 and TRBJ2-6; no reliable D call. The V gene's germline CDR1 is MNHEY and CDR2 SMNVEV (reference sequence). This CDR3 region has 18 residues. Trimming stripped 3 bases from V and 0 bases from J, with 15 bases between. CDR3 sequence: CASSLGVELSSGANVLTF. DNA of the CDR3: TGTGCCAGCAGTTTGGGTGTGGAGTTAAGCTCTGGGGCCAACGTCCTGACTTTC.

The rearrangement joins TRBV5-1 to TRBJ1-1; the match to TRBD1 covers 9 bases. Germline assignment: CDR1 SGHRS and CDR2 YFSETQ. The CDR3 is 17 amino acids. Trimming removed 4 bases from V and 1 base from J; junction bases left unmatched: 11. Written as DNA, the CDR3 is TGCGCCAGCAGCCTAGAGCGGTGGGGACAGGGGAACACTGAAGCTTTCTTT. The encoded protein is CASSLERWGQGNTEAFF.

The gene calls are TRBV5-6 and TRBJ1-2; possibly TRBD1 for D (5 bases). V lost 7 bases, J lost 3 bases, and 16 bases lay in between. The length of the CDR3 is 14 residues. Per germline, CDR1 SGHDT and CDR2 YYEEEE. The CDR3, as DNA: TGTGCCAGCGGAATCCGGGGGGAGGACTATGGCTACACCTTC. Amino acid sequence: CASGIRGEDYGYTF.

This sequence joins TRBV28 and TRBJ2-1; no definite D call. Germline V gives CDR1 MDHEN, CDR2 SYDVKM. The V end lost 8 bases, the J end lost 0 bases, and 11 bases lay between the germline ends. The CDR3 sequence is 14 residues long. The CDR3 spells CASWSSGSYNEQFF. The CDR3 DNA follows: TGTGCCAGCTGGTCCTCGGGCTCCTACAATGAGCAGTTCTTC.

Only a few counts were recorded for this clone. The chain carries TRBV24-1 and TRBJ2-6; TRBD1 might be the D (6 bases). The germline V gene encodes CDR1 KGHDR and CDR2 SFDVKD. V was clipped by 3 bases and J by 0 bases, with 11 bases between them. The CDR3 totals 17 residues. The CDR3: CATSDPAGASGANVLTF. The CDR3 nucleotides are TGTGCCACCAGTGATCCGGCAGGGGCCTCTGGGGCCAACGTCCTGACTTTC.